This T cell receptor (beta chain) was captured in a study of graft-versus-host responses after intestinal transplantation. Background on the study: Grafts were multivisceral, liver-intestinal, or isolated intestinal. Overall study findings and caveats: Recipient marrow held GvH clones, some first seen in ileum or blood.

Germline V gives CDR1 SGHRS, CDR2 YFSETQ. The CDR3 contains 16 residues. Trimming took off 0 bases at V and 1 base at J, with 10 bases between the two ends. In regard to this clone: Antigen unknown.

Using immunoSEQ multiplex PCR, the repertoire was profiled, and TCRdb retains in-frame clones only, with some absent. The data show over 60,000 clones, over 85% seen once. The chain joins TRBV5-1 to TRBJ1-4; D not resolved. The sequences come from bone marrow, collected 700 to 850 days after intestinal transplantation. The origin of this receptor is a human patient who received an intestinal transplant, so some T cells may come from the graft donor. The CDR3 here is CASSLGDRGTNEKLFF. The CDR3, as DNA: TGCGCCAGCAGCTTGGGTGATAGAGGAACTAATGAAAAACTGTTTTTT.